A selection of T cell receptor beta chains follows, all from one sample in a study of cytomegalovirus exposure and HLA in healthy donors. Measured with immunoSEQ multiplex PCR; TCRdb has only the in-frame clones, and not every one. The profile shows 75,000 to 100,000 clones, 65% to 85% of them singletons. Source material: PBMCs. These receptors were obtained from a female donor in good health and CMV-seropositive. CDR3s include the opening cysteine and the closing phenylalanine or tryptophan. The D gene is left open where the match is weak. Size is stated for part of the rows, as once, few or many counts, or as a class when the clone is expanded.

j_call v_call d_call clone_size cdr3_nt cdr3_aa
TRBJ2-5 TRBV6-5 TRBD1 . TGTGCCAGCGGTGGACAGGCTCTACTGGAGACCCAGTACTTC CASGGQALLETQYF
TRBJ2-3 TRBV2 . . TGTGCCAGCAAACAATTTGTTTTGCACGGGAGCACAGATACGCAGTATTTT CASKQFVLHGSTDTQYF
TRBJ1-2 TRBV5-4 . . TGTGCCAGCAGCTTGGGTGGGGGCGCGGATGGCTACACCTTC CASSLGGGADGYTF
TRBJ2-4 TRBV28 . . TGTGCCAGCAGTTTAAACGCAGAACCTAAAAACATTCAGTACTTC CASSLNAEPKNIQYF
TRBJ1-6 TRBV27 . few TGTGCCAGCAGGGGCCTTACGATCTCACCCCTCCACTTT CASRGLTISPLHF
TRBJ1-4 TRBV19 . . TGTGCCAGTAGTAGTCAGATTAATGAAAAACTGTTTTTT CASSSQINEKLFF
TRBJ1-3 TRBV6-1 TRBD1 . TGTGCCAGCAGTGTCTACGGTGGGAACAGGGGGCATACTGGAAACACCATATATTTT CASSVYGGNRGHTGNTIYF
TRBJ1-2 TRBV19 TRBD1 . TGTGCCAGTAGTCCTCTGGGACAGGGAGGTGGCTACACCTTC CASSPLGQGGGYTF
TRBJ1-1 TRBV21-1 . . TGTGCCAGCAGCTACCCTGAGGGAGGGGCCGGAACTGAAGCTTTCTTT CASSYPEGGAGTEAFF
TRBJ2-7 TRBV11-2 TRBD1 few TGTGCCAGCAGCTTTGACAGGGCAGTTGTCGAGCAGTACTTC CASSFDRAVVEQYF
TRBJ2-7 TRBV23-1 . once TGCGCCAGCAGTCAATTTACGCTAGAATCCTACGAGCAGTACTTC CASSQFTLESYEQYF
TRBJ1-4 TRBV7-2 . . TGTGCCAGCAGCCCTCAGCCTTCGGGGGGTGGTGAAAAACTGTTTTTT CASSPQPSGGGEKLFF
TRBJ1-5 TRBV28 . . TGTGCCAGCAGTCTACTCCGAGAGCCCCAGCATTTT CASSLLREPQHF
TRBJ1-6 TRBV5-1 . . TGCGCCAGCAGCTCAAATCTCAGGGGTGATGGTTCACCCCTCCACTTT CASSSNLRGDGSPLHF
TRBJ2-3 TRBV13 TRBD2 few TGTGCCAGCAGCTTAGCGGGACTAGCGGGGGCTACTAGCACAGATACGCAGTATTTT CASSLAGLAGATSTDTQYF
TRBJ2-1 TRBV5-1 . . TGCGCCAGCAGCCGAAGCAACAGTTTCGGCTACAATGAGCAGTTCTTC CASSRSNSFGYNEQFF
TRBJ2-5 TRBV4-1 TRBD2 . TGCGCCAGCAGCCAAGAAGGCGGGGGGGCTCGGGAGACCCAGTACTTC CASSQEGGGARETQYF
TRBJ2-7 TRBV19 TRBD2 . TGTGCCAGTTCTCCCGGGCTAGCGGGACCATATAGCTTC CASSPGLAGPYSF
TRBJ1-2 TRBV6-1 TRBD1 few TGTGCCAGCAGTGAAATGGGGACAGATGGCTACACCTTC CASSEMGTDGYTF
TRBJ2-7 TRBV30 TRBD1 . TGTGCCTGGGGTACCGGGACAGGGGGCGAGCAGTACTTC CAWGTGTGGEQYF
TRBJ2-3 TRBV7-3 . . TGTGCCAGCAGCCGACAGCCCTCGAGCACAGATACGCAGTATTTT CASSRQPSSTDTQYF
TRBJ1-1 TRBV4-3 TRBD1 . TGCGCCAGCAGGTACCTACCGGGACAGGGGTCATCTGAAGCTTTCTTT CASRYLPGQGSSEAFF
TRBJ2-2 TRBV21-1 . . TGTGCCAGCCGGAGGAGCGGGAGAGGGACCGGGGAGCTGTTTTTT CASRRSGRGTGELFF
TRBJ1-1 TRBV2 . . TGTGCCAGCGGCGGATTCATGAACACTGAAGCTTTCTTT CASGGFMNTEAFF
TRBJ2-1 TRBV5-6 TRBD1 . TGTGCCAGCAGCGCGGAGAGGGGGCTACTCTACAATGAGCAGTTCTTC CASSAERGLLYNEQFF
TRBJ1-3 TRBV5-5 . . TGTGCCAGCAGCCAATTGGGCGGGGTTGGTGGAAACACCATATATTTT CASSQLGGVGGNTIYF
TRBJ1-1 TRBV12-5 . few TGTGCTAGTGGTGGCAAGGGGGGGGACACTGAAGCTTTCTTT CASGGKGGDTEAFF
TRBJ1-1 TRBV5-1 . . TGCGCCAGCAGCTTGGCCCCAGGGATGGGTGAAGCTTTCTTT CASSLAPGMGEAFF
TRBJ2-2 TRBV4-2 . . TGTGCCAGCAGCCAAGACGGGGGCGGGGAGCTGTTTTTT CASSQDGGGELFF
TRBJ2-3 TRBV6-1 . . TGTGTCTCAGAGGTTCTACCCCACACAGATACGCAGTATTTT CVSEVLPHTDTQYF
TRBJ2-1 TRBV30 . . TGTGCCTGGAGTTTCCCCGAGAGGAATAACAATGAGCAGTTCTTC CAWSFPERNNNEQFF
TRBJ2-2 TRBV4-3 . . TGCGCCAGCAGCCAATGGTCCGGTCGGGAGCTGTTTTTT CASSQWSGRELFF
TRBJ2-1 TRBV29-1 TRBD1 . TGCAGCGTGCCACCGGGACAGGGGACGAATGAGCAGTTCTTC CSVPPGQGTNEQFF
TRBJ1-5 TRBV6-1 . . TGTGCCAGCAGTGAATCCGTGGGCCCGGATCAGCCCCAGCATTTT CASSESVGPDQPQHF
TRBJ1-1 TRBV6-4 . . TGTGCCAGCAGTCCCACGGGGGAGAACACTGAAGCTTTCTTT CASSPTGENTEAFF
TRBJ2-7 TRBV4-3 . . TGCGCCAGCAGCCAAGGACCGGTCAGGTCTTACGAGCAGTACTTC CASSQGPVRSYEQYF
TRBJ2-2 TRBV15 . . TGTGCCACCAGCAGAGACAGACTTTACACCGGGGAGCTGTTTTTT CATSRDRLYTGELFF
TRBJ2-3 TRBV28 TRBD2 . TGTGCCAGCAGTGACACTAGCGGGGGAGCAGATACGCAGTATTTT CASSDTSGGADTQYF
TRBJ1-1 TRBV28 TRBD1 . TGTGCCAGCAATCCTACAGGGGGCTCAAAACCAATCACTGAAGCTTTCTTT CASNPTGGSKPITEAFF
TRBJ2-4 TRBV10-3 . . TGTGCCATCAGTATGGGGGCGAAGGACAAAAACATTCAGTACTTC CAISMGAKDKNIQYF
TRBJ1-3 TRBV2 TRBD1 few TGTGCCAGCAGTGACAGGGGGCTCGGAAACACCATATATTTT CASSDRGLGNTIYF
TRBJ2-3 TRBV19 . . TGTGCCAGTAAGGGCAGGGCAGCAGATACGCAGTATTTT CASKGRAADTQYF
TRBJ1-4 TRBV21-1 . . TGTGCCAGCAGTGGGAGGTGCCAACTAAATGAAAAACTGTTTTTT CASSGRCQLNEKLFF
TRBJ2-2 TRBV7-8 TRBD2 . TGTGCCAGCAGCCCGAGGGACTACCCCTTCACCGGGGAGCTGTTTTTT CASSPRDYPFTGELFF
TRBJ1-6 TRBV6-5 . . TGTGCCAGCAGTTACGCTTGGGGGCAGGGGATTTCACCCCTCCACTTT CASSYAWGQGISPLHF
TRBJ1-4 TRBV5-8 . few TGTGCCAGCAGCTTTCACAGAGATATTGCAACTAATGAAAAACTGTTTTTT CASSFHRDIATNEKLFF
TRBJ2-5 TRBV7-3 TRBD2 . TGTGCCAGCAGCCCCCAGCGGGGGGGCGTGACCCAGTACTTC CASSPQRGGVTQYF
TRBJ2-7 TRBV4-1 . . TGCGCCAGCAGCCAAGATTCCAGGGGTCCATCCTACGAGCAGTACTTC CASSQDSRGPSYEQYF
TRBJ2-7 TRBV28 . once TGTGCCAGCAGGCATCAGGGTTTATCCTACGAGCAGTACTTC CASRHQGLSYEQYF
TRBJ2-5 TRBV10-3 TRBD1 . TGTGCCATCAGTGAGTCACAGGGGGCAGGGGAGACCCAGTACTTC CAISESQGAGETQYF
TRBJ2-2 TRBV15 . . TGTGCCACCAGCAGAGTAACGGGGGAAACCGGGGAGCTGTTTTTT CATSRVTGETGELFF